Shown below are 32 T cell receptor beta chains from a single sample sequenced in a study of cytomegalovirus exposure and HLA in healthy donors. The PCR made use of 60 Vbeta and 13 Jbeta primers. Clones were read by immunoSEQ multiplex PCR, and TCRdb kept only the in-frame ones, dropping some. The data contain roughly 100,000 clones, roughly 15% of them singletons. Sequencing was performed on PBMCs. These receptors all stem from a female donor in good health and CMV-seronegative.

The chain employs TRBV5-1 and TRBJ2-5; possibly TRBD1 for D (6 bases). This CDR3 comprises 15 residues. Germline loops: CDR1 SGHRS, CDR2 YFSETQ. Between the trimmed V and J ends, which lost 2 bases and 1 base, there was a span of 12 bases. CDR3 region: CASSLSPGVQETQYF. In DNA, the CDR3 is TGCGCCAGCAGCTTATCCCCAGGGGTCCAAGAGACCCAGTACTTC.

The gene calls are TRBV10-3 and TRBJ2-5; no clear D gene. Trimming removed 1 base from V and 3 bases from J, with 6 bases in between. Germline CDR1 is ENHRY and CDR2 is SYGVKD. The CDR3 length is 13 residues. The CDR3 DNA reads TGTGCCATCAGTGAGTACAGAGAAGAGACCCAGTACTTC. Amino acid sequence: CAISEYREETQYF.

The gene calls are TRBV6-5 and TRBJ1-1; D gene unclear. Germline values: CDR1 MNHEY, CDR2 SVGAGI. V was clipped by 0 bases and J by 4 bases, with 15 bases between them. The CDR3 runs to 16 residues. The DNA for the CDR3 is TGTGCCAGCAGTTACTCCCATTCAAGCGGGAGCACTGAAGCTTTCTTT. Translated: CASSYSHSSGSTEAFF.

This clone was observed a handful of times. DNA of the CDR3: TGCGCCAGCAGCCGGACAGACTCCTACGAGCAGTACTTC. This codes for CASSRTDSYEQYF. This sequence joins TRBV5-1 and TRBJ2-7; TRBD1 is a possible D gene (6 bases). Germline lookup yields CDR1 SGHRS and CDR2 YFSETQ. Trimming took 4 bases from V and 0 from J, leaving 8 bases between them. The CDR3 totals 13 residues. Combining the CDR3 with reference TRBV5-1 and TRBJ2-7 gives the whole variable domain KAGVTQTPRYLIKTRGQQVTLSCSPISGHRSVSWYQQTPGQGLQFLFEYFSETQRNKGNFPGRFSGRQFSNSRSEMNVSTLELGDSALYLCASSRTDSYEQYFGPGTRLTVT.

This sequence joins TRBV28 and TRBJ1-5; the D gene is possibly TRBD1 (5 bases). CDR3 length: 15 residues. Germline values: CDR1 MDHEN, CDR2 SYDVKM. Between the trimmed V and J ends, which lost 3 bases and 2 bases, there was a span of 11 bases. The CDR3, as DNA: TGTGCCAGCAGTTTTAGCGGGGGTGGCAATCAGCCCCAGCATTTT. It encodes CASSFSGGGNQPQHF.

Only a few counts were recorded for this clone. The gene calls are TRBV7-9 and TRBJ2-1, with D possibly TRBD1 on 5 matching bases. The germline V gene has CDR1 SEHNR and CDR2 FQNEAQ (reference sequence). The CDR3 has 15 residues. Trimming stripped 5 bases from V and 6 bases from J, with 17 bases between. CDR3 sequence reads: CASSLGASPLNEQFF. In nucleotides, the CDR3 is TGTGCCAGCAGCCTAGGGGCCTCACCCCTCAATGAGCAGTTCTTC.

This clone was seen only a few times. J is TRBJ1-6 and V is TRBV4-3, with 9 bases lining up with TRBD1. The CDR3 runs to 15 residues. V gave up 4 bases and J gave up 6 bases; unmatched junction bases: 4. Germline lookup yields CDR1 LGHNA and CDR2 YSLEER. The CDR3 is CASSRGQGFNSPLHF. The CDR3 DNA reads TGCGCCAGCAGCCGAGGACAGGGGTTTAATTCACCCCTCCACTTT.

This clone was observed a few times. V is TRBV14 and J is TRBJ2-7; tentatively, D is TRBD1 (5 bases). The CDR3 spans 14 residues. Trimming pared 6 bases from V and 2 bases from J, leaving 14 bases between. Germline V gene data show CDR1 as SGHDN and CDR2 as FVKESK. The CDR3 DNA reads as TGTGCCAGCAGTCCCCGGACACTGACCTACGAGCAGTACTTC. This translates into CASSPRTLTYEQYF.

This clone occurred a few times. The chain employs TRBV4-2 and TRBJ2-6; TRBD1 is a possible D gene (6 bases). Trimming took 0 bases from V and 2 from J, leaving 17 bases between them. Germline V lookup: CDR1 LGHNA, CDR2 YNFKEQ. The CDR3 spans 19 residues. The CDR3 here is CASSQEWGMAGAGANVLTF. CDR3 DNA sequence: TGTGCCAGCAGCCAAGAATGGGGGATGGCAGGGGCTGGGGCCAACGTCCTGACTTTC.

This clone showed up just a few times. The rearrangement links TRBV5-1 to TRBJ2-1; 10 bases match TRBD2. The germline CDR1 and CDR2 sequences are SGHRS and YFSETQ. J was trimmed by 5 bases and V by 4 bases; bases with no gene match: 6. The CDR3 is 15 residues long. CDR3 DNA: TGCGCCAGCAGCCCAAGCGGGAGGGCAAACAATGAGCAGTTCTTC. Its protein product is CASSPSGRANNEQFF.

The sample holds a few counts of this clone. The chain has TRBV4-3 and TRBJ2-3, with TRBD2 identical over 10 bases. The V segment lost 5 bases and the J segment 1 base; nucleotides outside the gene matches: 3. The CDR3 sequence is 15 residues long. The germline V gene encodes CDR1 LGHNA and CDR2 YSLEER. The CDR3 region is CASSVLAGGTDTQYF. The CDR3, as DNA: TGCGCCAGCAGCGTCCTAGCGGGGGGCACAGATACGCAGTATTTT.

This clone was counted a few times. J is TRBJ2-3 and V is TRBV7-2; 7 nucleotides line up with TRBD2. V shed 5 bases, J shed 6 bases, and the junction held 11 bases outside the gene matches. CDR3 length: 15 residues. The germline V gene has CDR1 SGHTA and CDR2 FQGNSA. The CDR3 region is CASSLERTSPDTQYF. The CDR3 coding sequence is TGTGCCAGCAGCCTCGAACGGACTAGTCCGGATACGCAGTATTTT.

The V gene is TRBV20-1, the J gene TRBJ2-1; D might be TRBD1 (5 bases). Germline V gives CDR1 DFQATT, CDR2 SNEGSKA (reference sequence). V lost 0 bases and J lost 9, with 6 bases in between. The CDR3 is 11 residues long. The CDR3 loop reads CSARDDSEQFF. The CDR3 DNA reads TGCAGTGCTAGAGATGACAGTGAGCAGTTCTTC.

V gene TRBV29-1 combines with J gene TRBJ2-3; 10 bases match TRBD2. CDR1 SQVTM and CDR2 ANQGSEA come from the germline V gene. Trimming took 6 bases from V and 0 from J; bases not matched to a gene: 6. CDR3 length: 15 amino acids. CDR3 protein: CSVYLAGASTDTQYF. The DNA of the CDR3 is TGCAGCGTCTACCTAGCGGGAGCGAGCACAGATACGCAGTATTTT.

This clone was seen more than once but under ten times. The CDR3 DNA is TGCGCCAGCAGCCAAGAATTAGCGGGGGGGCAGGGGGAGCTGTTTTTT. It translates to CASSQELAGGQGELFF. The J gene is TRBJ2-2, the V gene TRBV4-3, with 11 bases lining up with TRBD2. This CDR3 region has 16 residues. Germline V CDR1 and CDR2: LGHNA, YSLEER. The junction had 5 bases not matched to a gene; V was cut back by 0 bases and J by 8 bases.

This clone was recorded a few times. This chain joins TRBV7-2 and TRBJ1-1, with TRBD1 matching over 7 bases. V lost 5 bases to trimming and J lost 0 bases; unmatched junction nucleotides: 12. The CDR3 contains 17 residues. From germline, CDR1 is SGHTA and CDR2 FQGNSA. CDR3 nucleotide sequence: TGTGCCAGCAGCCCGGGACAGAAATATACCATGAACACTGAAGCTTTCTTT. This codes for CASSPGQKYTMNTEAFF.

This clone was detected only a few times. The chain has TRBV7-9 and TRBJ1-5; D remains unclear. V lost 4 bases to trimming and J lost 4 bases, with 14 bases between them. This CDR3 is built from 15 residues. Germline assignment: CDR1 SEHNR and CDR2 FQNEAQ (reference sequence). Here the CDR3 reads CASSSSPGPNQPQHF. In DNA form, the CDR3 reads TGTGCCAGCAGCTCTAGCCCCGGTCCAAATCAGCCCCAGCATTTT.

This clone has more than one count but fewer than ten. This chain links TRBV6-1 with TRBJ2-7; a possible D gene is TRBD2 (5 bases). The length of the CDR3 is 13 residues. Germline CDR1 and CDR2: MNHNS and SASEGT. Trimming took off 4 bases at V and 7 bases at J, with 14 bases between the two ends. The CDR3 nucleotides are TGTGCCAGCAGTGCAGATGTACCGGGGGAGCAGTACTTC. Amino acid sequence: CASSADVPGEQYF.

This clone is categorized as medium-sized. The sample has other DNA sequences that encode this CDR3 too. J is TRBJ1-2 and V is TRBV28; maybe TRBD1 (5 bases). This CDR3 region has 13 residues. Between the trimmed V and J ends, which lost 2 bases and 4 bases, there was a span of 8 bases. Germline CDR1 and CDR2: MDHEN and SYDVKM. In nucleotides, the CDR3 is TGTGCCAGCAGTTTAAGGGGCCTCTATGGCTACACCTTC. Translated: CASSLRGLYGYTF.

This rearrangement joins TRBV5-1 to TRBJ2-1; 9 nucleotides match TRBD1. CDR1 and CDR2 from the germline V gene are SGHRS and YFSETQ. The CDR3 sequence is 16 residues long. J was trimmed by 6 bases and V by 4 bases; bases with no gene match: 11. The CDR3 region is CASSKTGTGIGNEQFF. CDR3 nucleotides: TGCGCCAGCAGCAAGACCGGGACAGGGATTGGCAATGAGCAGTTCTTC.

This clone was picked up a small number of times. The rearrangement uses TRBV28 and TRBJ2-1; TRBD1 matches at 7 bases. The CDR3 loop spans 15 amino acids. Germline V CDR1 and CDR2: MDHEN, SYDVKM. With 6 bases clipped from V and 5 bases from J, the junction kept 10 bases outside the gene matches. CDR3 protein: CASRPGTASHNEQFF. CDR3 in DNA: TGTGCCAGCAGACCGGGGACAGCAAGTCACAATGAGCAGTTCTTC.

This chain joins TRBV28 and TRBJ2-1; the match to TRBD1 covers 7 bases. With 5 bases clipped from V and 1 base from J, the junction kept 2 bases outside the gene matches. This CDR3 region has 14 residues. Germline CDR1 and CDR2: MDHEN and SYDVKM. CDR3: CASSPTGSYNEQFF. CDR3 in DNA: TGTGCCAGCAGTCCGACAGGGTCCTACAATGAGCAGTTCTTC.

CDR3 residues: CASSELGQGPAGQYF. CDR3 in DNA: TGTGCCAGCAGTGAACTTGGACAGGGACCCGCTGGGCAGTACTTC. The chain has TRBV6-1 and TRBJ2-7, with TRBD1 identical over 8 bases. CDR1 and CDR2 (germline): MNHNS, SASEGT. J lost 9 bases, V lost 2 bases, and 12 bases had no gene match. The CDR3 has 15 residues.

This clone showed up just a few times. The V gene is TRBV2, the J gene TRBJ2-3; no clear D gene. The CDR3 is 13 amino acids. The germline V gene encodes CDR1 SNHLY and CDR2 FYNNEI. Deletions cut 8 bases from V and 0 bases from J, with 9 bases between. In DNA form, the CDR3 reads TGTGCCAGCGGCCCCCCTAGCACAGATACGCAGTATTTT. Encoded protein: CASGPPSTDTQYF.

This clone occurred a few times. The chain has TRBV19 and TRBJ2-4; D perhaps matches TRBD1 (5 bases). The CDR3 is made up of 14 amino acids. Deletions cut 3 bases from V and 0 bases from J, with 6 bases between. Germline V gene sequence: CDR1 LNHDA, CDR2 SQIVND (reference sequence). The CDR3 nucleotides read TGTGCCAGTAGTATGGACACAGCCAAAAACATTCAGTACTTC. Translation gives CASSMDTAKNIQYF.

This clone was detected a few times. The rearrangement joins TRBV19 to TRBJ2-7; 9 nucleotides line up with TRBD1. Germline CDR1 is LNHDA and CDR2 is SQIVND (reference sequence). The length of the CDR3 is 15 residues. The V segment lost 8 bases and the J segment 1 base; nucleotides outside the gene matches: 9. Here the CDR3 DNA reads TGTGCCAGTCGACAGGGACAGGGAAGTTCCTACGAGCAGTACTTC. Protein: CASRQGQGSSYEQYF. Looking up the rest from reference TRBV19 and TRBJ2-7 gives the full variable domain: DGGITQSPKYLFRKEGQNVTLSCEQNLNHDAMYWYRQDPGQGLRLIYYSQIVNDFQKGDIAEGYSVSREKKESFPLTVTSAQKNPTAFYLCASRQGQGSSYEQYFGPGTRLTVT.

This clone was seen a few times. The chain links TRBV6-5 to TRBJ1-2, with 8 bases aligning to TRBD1. V was clipped by 0 bases and J by 6 bases; unmatched bases: 6. The CDR3 loop spans 15 amino acids. Germline V gene data show CDR1 as MNHEY and CDR2 as SVGAGI. The CDR3 loop is CASSYSYDRGNGYTF. The CDR3 DNA follows: TGTGCCAGCAGTTACTCGTACGACAGGGGCAATGGCTACACCTTC.

This chain joins TRBV5-6 and TRBJ2-4; TRBD1 might be the D (6 bases). CDR1 and CDR2 from the germline V gene are SGHDT and YYEEEE. CDR3 length: 16 amino acids. Trimming cost V 7 bases and J 0 bases, with 17 bases left between them. The CDR3 nucleotides are TGTGCCAGCTCCTACAGGGAATCCGGAGCCAAAAACATTCAGTACTTC. Translating gives CASSYRESGAKNIQYF.

This clone has a handful of counts. This chain joins TRBV28 and TRBJ1-5; D is ambiguous. The CDR3 spans 12 residues. V was clipped by 8 bases and J by 5 bases, with 10 bases between them. CDR1 MDHEN and CDR2 SYDVKM come from the germline V gene. The CDR3 DNA reads TGTGCCAGCCTAGCAGGTGATCAGCCCCAGCATTTT. Translating gives CASLAGDQPQHF. Full variable domain (remainder filled in from reference TRBV28 and TRBJ1-5): DVKVTQSSRYLVKRTGEKVFLECVQDMDHENMFWYRQDPGLGLRLIYFSYDVKMKEKGDIPEGYSVSREKKERFSLILESASTNQTSMYLCASLAGDQPQHFGDGTRLSIL.

The CDR3 coding sequence is TGTGCCAGCAGTTACTCCTCCGGGAGGGGTTCCAATGAGCAGTTCTTC. Amino acids: CASSYSSGRGSNEQFF. The V gene is TRBV6-6, the J gene TRBJ2-1; 8 positions agree with TRBD2. The CDR3 loop spans 16 amino acids. The ends lost 0 bases at V and 6 bases at J; junction bases unmatched: 7. The germline gives CDR1 MNHNY, CDR2 SVGAGI (reference sequence).

The chain links TRBV7-2 to TRBJ1-2, with D perhaps matching TRBD1 (6 bases). CDR1 and CDR2 (germline): SGHTA, FQGNSA. The CDR3 covers 17 residues. V lost 1 base, J lost 2 bases, and 17 bases lay in between. CDR3 loop: CASSLDGTQPVNYGYTF. The CDR3 nucleotides read TGTGCCAGCAGCTTAGACGGGACACAACCCGTAAACTATGGCTACACCTTC.

There are a few counts of this clone. This chain uses TRBV30 with TRBJ1-5, with a possible D match to TRBD1 (6 bases). There are 14 residues in the CDR3. Germline lookup yields CDR1 GTSNPN and CDR2 SVGIG (reference sequence). V lost 3 bases, J lost 7 bases, and 16 bases lay in between. CDR3 sequence: CAWRMTGGRQPQHF. CDR3 in DNA: TGTGCCTGGAGGATGACAGGAGGTCGGCAGCCCCAGCATTTT.